What follows are 14 T cell receptor beta chains derived from one specimen sequenced in a study of shared clonotypes between healthy human individuals. Selected positively for CCR7 and CD45RO-negative, naive CD8 cells excluded terminally differentiated effector memory CD45RA+ cells. This table comes from immunoSEQ multiplex PCR, and its TCRdb copy is limited to in-frame clones, with some not included. Seen here are approximately 720,000 clones, 92% observed once, and the top ten hold about 24%. Sequencing input: naive CD8+ T cells sorted from blood. The receptors shown here come from a man aged 25 to 40 in good health.

The chain couples TRBV7-2 to TRBJ2-1; 9 bases are a match to TRBD2. The CDR3 is made up of 16 amino acids. Germline V CDR1 and CDR2: SGHTA, FQGNSA. After removal of 7 bases from V and 14 bases from J, the junction contained 21 bases not matched to a gene. The CDR3 loop is CASNTAVVAGELGEFF. The CDR3 bases are TGTGCCAGCAACACCGCCGTAGTAGCGGGAGAACTCGGGGAGTTCTTC.

The genes are TRBV15 and TRBJ2-7; 8 nucleotides agree with TRBD2. Germline V gene data show CDR1 as LNHNV and CDR2 as YYDKDF (reference sequence). Trimming at V came to 0 bases and at J to 4 bases, leaving 2 bases not matched to a gene. The length of the CDR3 is 14 residues. Here the CDR3 reads CATSRELAAYEQYF. The CDR3, as DNA: TGTGCCACCAGCAGAGAACTAGCGGCATACGAGCAGTACTTC.

This chain joins TRBV7-9 and TRBJ2-7, with 7 nucleotides matching TRBD1. This CDR3 is 13 amino acids long. Germline CDR1 SEHNR, CDR2 FQNEAQ (reference sequence). V lost 11 bases and J lost 1; bases outside the gene matches: 8. In DNA form, the CDR3 reads TGTGCCTCCCGTGACAGGGTGTCCTACGAGCAGTACTTC. Protein product: CASRDRVSYEQYF.

Concerning this clone itself: Relative to the germline gene, one junction end is altered; a read error may explain this. The chain uses TRBV5-3 and TRBJ1-2, with 7 bases fitting TRBD1. TRBV5-3 is an ORF; its function is uncertain. CDR3 size: 15 residues. The CDR3 DNA follows: TGTGCCAGCAGCTTGGCAGACAGGGTTTTTTATGGCTACACCTTC. This translates into CASSLADRVFYGYTF.

The chain carries TRBV28 and TRBJ2-3, with 12 nucleotides matching TRBD2. Germline loops: CDR1 MDHEN, CDR2 SYDVKM. CDR3 length: 15 amino acids. V lost 7 bases to trimming and J lost 2 bases; unmatched junction nucleotides: 4. Here the CDR3 DNA reads TGTGCCAGCAATCTAGCGGGAGGGCCCACAGATACGCAGTATTTT. This sequence encodes CASNLAGGPTDTQYF.

CDR3 amino acids: CASSQVLANEDTQYF. CDR3 bases: TGCGCCAGCAGCCAAGTCCTCGCTAACGAAGATACGCAGTATTTT. The V call is TRBV4-3, the J call TRBJ2-3; unclear D gene. Germline CDR1 is LGHNA and CDR2 is YSLEER. Trimming removed 1 base from V and 5 bases from J, with 13 bases in between. The CDR3 spans 15 residues.

This chain uses TRBV4-1 with TRBJ2-7; 15 nucleotides line up with TRBD2. This CDR3 contains 17 residues. From germline, CDR1 is MGHRA and CDR2 YSYEKL. V was pared by 6 bases and J by 4 bases, with 10 bases of the junction left unmatched. CDR3 DNA sequence: TGCGCCAGCAGTGGGGGACTAGCGGGAGGCCGGGGTTACGAGCAGTACTTC. It translates to CASSGGLAGGRGYEQYF.

Concerning this clone itself: At the DNA level, this CDR3 is encoded by other sequences in the same sample as well. The chain employs TRBV7-9 and TRBJ2-5; the D is unclear. Trimming removed 5 bases from V and 10 bases from J, with 14 bases in between. The CDR3 is 12 amino acids. CDR1 SEHNR and CDR2 FQNEAQ come from the germline V gene (reference sequence). CDR3 sequence reads: CASSPQLGIQYF. The CDR3 coding sequence is TGTGCCAGCAGCCCCCAATTGGGAATCCAGTACTTC.

CDR3 in amino acids: CASSETETGLNIQYF. The CDR3, as DNA: TGTGCCAGCAGTGAAACGGAGACAGGGCTGAACATTCAGTACTTC. V gene TRBV6-1 combines with J gene TRBJ2-4; 7 bases fit TRBD1. The trim removed 2 bases at V and 7 bases at J, leaving 8 bases unmatched. Germline CDR1 is MNHNS and CDR2 is SASEGT. CDR3 size: 15 residues.

This sequence joins TRBV4-1 and TRBJ2-7; 8 bases agree with TRBD1. The junction had 4 bases not matched to a gene; V was cut back by 0 bases and J by 3 bases. This CDR3 contains 15 residues. CDR1 MGHRA and CDR2 YSYEKL come from the germline V gene. In nucleotides, the CDR3 is TGCGCCAGCAGCCAAGATCTAGACAGGGGCTACGAGCAGTACTTC. This encodes CASSQDLDRGYEQYF.

This rearrangement joins TRBV18 to TRBJ2-1; 7 bases are shared with TRBD1. Germline-derived CDR1 and CDR2 are KGHSH and LQKENI. This CDR3 is built from 18 residues. V lost 0 bases and J lost 8; bases outside the gene matches: 16. CDR3 bases: TGTGCCAGCTCACCACCGATCACACCGACAGGGACCACTGATGAGCAGTTCTTC. Its translation: CASSPPITPTGTTDEQFF.

The rearrangement uses TRBV6-1 and TRBJ2-1; TRBD1 agrees at 10 bases. V gave up 7 bases and J gave up 0 bases; unmatched junction bases: 3. This CDR3 has 15 amino acids. Germline-derived CDR1 and CDR2 are MNHNS and SASEGT. The CDR3 is CASKDRGSSYNEQFF. The CDR3 nucleotides read TGTGCCAGCAAGGACAGGGGGAGCTCCTACAATGAGCAGTTCTTC.

The J gene is TRBJ2-1, the V gene TRBV7-8, with TRBD2 matching 7 bases. The V gene's germline CDR1 is SGHVS and CDR2 FQNEAQ. V lost 1 base to trimming and J lost 0 bases; unmatched junction nucleotides: 6. CDR3 length: 17 amino acids. This chain's CDR3 is CASSLDGGSSSYNEQFF. CDR3 DNA sequence: TGTGCCAGCAGCTTAGACGGCGGGAGCTCCTCCTACAATGAGCAGTTCTTC.

A word on this clone: The same CDR3 is also encoded by other DNA sequences in this sample. The V call is TRBV28, the J call TRBJ2-7; D is possibly TRBD1 (6 bases). This CDR3 comprises 12 residues. V was trimmed by 8 bases and J by 2 bases, leaving 10 bases between them. The germline V gene encodes CDR1 MDHEN and CDR2 SYDVKM. In DNA, the CDR3 is TGTGCCAGCCGGGACACTGCCTACGAGCAGTACTTC. Residues: CASRDTAYEQYF.